The text below deals with one TCR beta chain. Its target is not known. Clones were sequenced by immunoSEQ multiplex PCR, and TCRdb holds only the in-frame ones, with some missing. The sample contains roughly 260,000 clones, more than 75% of which appear only once. The sample originates from a study of cytomegalovirus exposure and HLA in healthy donors. Findings and limits, study-wide: The study recorded around 160 TCR beta chains that were cytomegalovirus-associated. Most TCR sequences were rare, but some public TCRs occurred in many donors.

Deletions cut 5 bases from V and 4 bases from J, with 12 bases between. CDR1 is SGHAT and CDR2 is FQNNGV in the germline V gene. The CDR3 is made up of 13 amino acids. The chain has TRBV11-2 and TRBJ2-7; weak D call: TRBD1 (5 bases). The source is a young man in good health and CMV-seronegative. The sample comprised PBMCs. CDR3 sequence (DNA): TGTGCCAGCAGCCGAAATCAGGGTTACGAGCAGTACTTC. Residues: CASSRNQGYEQYF.